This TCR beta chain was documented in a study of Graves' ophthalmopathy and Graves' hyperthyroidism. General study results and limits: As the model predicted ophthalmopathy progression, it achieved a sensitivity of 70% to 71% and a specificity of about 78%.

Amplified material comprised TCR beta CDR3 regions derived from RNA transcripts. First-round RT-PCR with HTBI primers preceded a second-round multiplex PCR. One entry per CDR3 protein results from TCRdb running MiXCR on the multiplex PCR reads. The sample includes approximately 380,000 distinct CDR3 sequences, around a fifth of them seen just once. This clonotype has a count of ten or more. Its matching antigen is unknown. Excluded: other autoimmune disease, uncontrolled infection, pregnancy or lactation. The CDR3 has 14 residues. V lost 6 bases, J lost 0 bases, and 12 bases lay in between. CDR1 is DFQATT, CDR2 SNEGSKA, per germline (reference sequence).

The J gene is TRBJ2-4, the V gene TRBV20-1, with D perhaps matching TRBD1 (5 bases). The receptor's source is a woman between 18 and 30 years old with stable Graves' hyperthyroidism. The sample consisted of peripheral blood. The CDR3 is CSAPPGIAKNIQYF. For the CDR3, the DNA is TGCAGTGCCCCCCCAGGGATAGCCAAAAACATTCAGTACTTC.